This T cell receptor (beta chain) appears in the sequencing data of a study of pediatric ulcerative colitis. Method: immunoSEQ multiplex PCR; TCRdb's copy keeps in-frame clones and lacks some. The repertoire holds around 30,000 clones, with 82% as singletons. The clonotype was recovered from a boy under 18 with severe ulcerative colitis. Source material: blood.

CDR3 residues: CASSLGTANSYQPQHF. DNA for the CDR3: TGTGCCAGCAGTTTAGGGACAGCAAATTCGTATCAGCCCCAGCATTTT. The rearrangement links TRBV28 to TRBJ1-5, with 7 positions matching TRBD1. Germline V gene lookup returns CDR1 MDHEN and CDR2 SYDVKM. The CDR3 consists of 16 residues. V shed 2 bases and J 5 bases; nucleotides not matched to a gene: 9.